The 30 T cell receptor beta chains below come from one sample, sequenced in a study of blood T cell repertoires in COVID-19. The data were produced by immunoSEQ multiplex PCR, yet TCRdb's version contains in-frame clones alone and is incomplete. The sample lists about 54,000 clones, roughly 84% occurring once. The sequencing sample was made of peripheral blood. The receptors were gathered from a man aged 50 to 60 with active COVID-19.

The chain links TRBV7-9 to TRBJ1-1, with D possibly TRBD1 on 5 matching bases. The CDR3 consists of 12 residues. Trimming pared 7 bases from V and 3 bases from J, leaving 9 bases between. In germline, CDR1 is SEHNR, CDR2 FQNEAQ (reference sequence). The CDR3 sequence is CASTRGDTEAFF. The CDR3 DNA reads as TGTGCCAGCACCCGGGGGGACACTGAAGCTTTCTTT.

The V and J genes are TRBV28 and TRBJ2-5, with 9 bases aligning to TRBD1. The length of the CDR3 is 17 residues. V gave up 1 base and J gave up 1 base; unmatched junction bases: 7. In germline, CDR1 is MDHEN, CDR2 SYDVKM. The CDR3 sequence: CASSLYTGGGPQETQYF. The CDR3 DNA reads TGTGCCAGCAGTTTATATACAGGGGGCGGACCCCAAGAGACCCAGTACTTC.

The gene calls are TRBV28 and TRBJ1-1, with a tentative D call TRBD1 (6 bases). The CDR3 covers 14 residues. The V end lost 5 bases, the J end lost 11 bases, and 21 bases lay between the germline ends. Germline V CDR1 and CDR2: MDHEN, SYDVKM. CDR3 loop: CASSPVRDTSGAFF. The CDR3 coding sequence is TGTGCCAGCAGTCCGGTAAGGGACACCTCGGGCGCTTTCTTT.

J is TRBJ1-4 and V is TRBV6-6; a weak D match, TRBD1 (6 bases). V was shortened by 7 bases and J by 7 bases, with 13 bases between the two germline ends. The CDR3 length is 13 residues. Germline CDR1 is MNHNY and CDR2 is SVGAGI (reference sequence). The CDR3 is CASNRGFLEKLFF. In DNA form, the CDR3 reads TGTGCCAGCAATAGGGGGTTTCTTGAAAAACTGTTTTTT.

This sequence joins TRBV5-6 and TRBJ1-2; 9 bases are shared with TRBD1. Germline V gene sequence: CDR1 SGHDT, CDR2 YYEEEE. The CDR3 totals 14 residues. Trimming cost V 4 bases and J 4 bases; bases outside gene matches: 5. In nucleotides, the CDR3 is TGTGCCAGCAGCGGGGACAGGGAGGTCTATGGCTACACCTTC. As protein: CASSGDREVYGYTF.

The chain combines TRBV4-3 with TRBJ2-3, with 8 nucleotides matching TRBD2. Germline CDR1 is LGHNA and CDR2 is YSLEER. The CDR3 length is 17 residues. Trimming cost V 1 base and J 2 bases; bases outside gene matches: 8. CDR3 in DNA: TGCGCCAGCAGCCAAGCCGGGAGGGGGGCCCTCACAGATACGCAGTATTTT. It is translated as CASSQAGRGALTDTQYF.

The rearrangement uses TRBV7-2 and TRBJ2-1; possibly TRBD1 for D (5 bases). In germline, CDR1 is SGHTA, CDR2 FQGNSA. The CDR3 sequence is 13 residues long. Deletions cut 1 base from V and 12 bases from J, with 13 bases between. CDR3 region: CASSLGSRVGQFF. The CDR3 DNA reads TGTGCCAGCAGCTTAGGGTCCAGGGTCGGGCAGTTCTTC.

The chain carries TRBV7-2 and TRBJ1-1, with TRBD1 matching 9 bases. The junction had 6 bases not matched to a gene; V was cut back by 3 bases and J by 4 bases. CDR3 length equals 15 residues. Germline V CDR1 and CDR2: SGHTA, FQGNSA. As DNA, the CDR3 is TGTGCCAGCAGCTTGGGGACAGGGATGGGCACTGAAGCTTTCTTT. As protein: CASSLGTGMGTEAFF.

The chain carries TRBV10-3 and TRBJ2-1; D may be TRBD2 (5 bases). This CDR3 region has 10 residues. Looked up from germline, CDR1 is ENHRY and CDR2 is SYGVKD. Trimming took 10 bases from V and 4 from J, leaving 5 bases between them. This CDR3 is CATGYNEQFF. The CDR3 bases are TGTGCCACGGGGTACAATGAGCAGTTCTTC.

This chain uses TRBV9 with TRBJ2-2, with TRBD2 matching 9 bases. V was clipped by 1 base and J by 1 base; unmatched bases: 8. Germline V CDR1 and CDR2: SGDLS, YYNGEE. The CDR3 has 18 residues. This CDR3 is CASSVKAGGLLNTGELFF. CDR3 nucleotides: TGTGCCAGCAGCGTAAAAGCGGGGGGCCTGCTGAACACCGGGGAGCTGTTTTTT.

The gene calls are TRBV18 and TRBJ1-2, with 12 bases identical to TRBD1. With V trimmed by 6 bases and J by 3 bases, 5 bases remained unmatched. Germline values: CDR1 KGHSH, CDR2 LQKENI. This CDR3 comprises 15 residues. The CDR3 here is CASSGTGGVDYGYTF. The CDR3 DNA is TGTGCCAGCTCCGGGACAGGGGGCGTTGACTATGGCTACACCTTC.

The chain joins TRBV4-1 to TRBJ1-1; 9 nucleotides align to TRBD1. Trimming removed 3 bases from V and 4 bases from J; junction bases left unmatched: 3. Germline CDR1 and CDR2: MGHRA and YSYEKL. The CDR3 covers 14 residues. CDR3 protein: CASSQDRGITEAFF. The CDR3 DNA reads TGCGCCAGCAGCCAGGACAGGGGAATCACTGAAGCTTTCTTT.

This chain uses TRBV3-1 (or the pseudogene TRBV3-2) with TRBJ2-7; a possible D gene is TRBD2 (7 bases). CDR1 is LGHDT and CDR2 is YNNKEL in the germline V gene (reference sequence). Trimming cost V 3 bases and J 2 bases, with 23 bases left between them. The CDR3 has 18 amino acids. CDR3 region: CASSQDLGGGHNAYEQYF. The CDR3, as DNA: TGTGCCAGCAGCCAGGACCTTGGGGGGGGCCATAACGCCTACGAGCAGTACTTC.

V is TRBV19 and J is TRBJ1-1; 9 nucleotides line up with TRBD1. The CDR3 contains 14 residues. The germline gives CDR1 LNHDA, CDR2 SQIVND (reference sequence). V shed 5 bases, J shed 1 base, and the junction held 2 bases outside the gene matches. This CDR3 is CASSSQGANTEAFF. The DNA for the CDR3 is TGTGCCAGTAGTTCACAGGGGGCGAACACTGAAGCTTTCTTT.

This chain links TRBV2 with TRBJ1-5, with a tentative D call TRBD1 (5 bases). Germline values: CDR1 SNHLY, CDR2 FYNNEI. The CDR3 is 14 amino acids. Trimming cost V 5 bases and J 5 bases, with 13 bases left between them. The CDR3 spells CASSQARGDQPQHF. The DNA for the CDR3 is TGTGCCAGCAGTCAGGCACGGGGGGATCAGCCCCAGCATTTT. Drawing the rest from reference TRBV2 and TRBJ1-5, the complete variable domain is EPEVTQTPSHQVTQMGQEVILRCVPISNHLYFYWYRQILGQKVEFLVSFYNNEISEKSEIFDDQFSVERPDGSNFTLKIRSTKLEDSAMYFCASSQARGDQPQHFGDGTRLSIL.

The J gene is TRBJ2-7, the V gene TRBV20-1; D gene unclear. This CDR3 spans 11 amino acids. V was clipped by 6 bases and J by 1 base, with 7 bases between them. Germline V gene data show CDR1 as DFQATT and CDR2 as SNEGSKA (reference sequence). This chain's CDR3 is CSAQLSYEQYF. CDR3 DNA sequence: TGCAGTGCCCAATTGTCCTACGAGCAGTACTTC.

CDR3 region: CATSRDPLGNEQFF. The CDR3 coding sequence is TGTGCCACCAGCAGAGATCCCCTCGGGAATGAGCAGTTCTTC. The V call is TRBV15, the J call TRBJ2-1, with D uncertain. This CDR3 spans 14 amino acids. The V gene's germline CDR1 is LNHNV and CDR2 YYDKDF (reference sequence). V lost 0 bases to trimming and J lost 7 bases, with 10 bases between them. The whole variable domain, filled in from reference TRBV15 and TRBJ2-1, reads DAMVIQNPRYQVTQFGKPVTLSCSQTLNHNVMYWYQQKSSQAPKLLFHYYDKDFNNEADTPDNFQSRRPNTSFCFLDIRSPGLGDTAMYLCATSRDPLGNEQFFGPGTRLTVL.

This clone was seen a single time. In DNA form, the CDR3 reads TGTGCCTGGAGTACAACAGGGGACACTGAAGCTTTCTTT. It is translated as CAWSTTGDTEAFF. This chain links TRBV30 with TRBJ1-1, with 7 bases aligning to TRBD1. Germline values: CDR1 GTSNPN, CDR2 SVGIG (reference sequence). J was trimmed by 3 bases and V by 2 bases; bases with no gene match: 3. The CDR3 contains 13 residues.

This rearrangement joins TRBV27 to TRBJ2-3; 8 positions match TRBD2. Losses at the gene ends were 5 bases for V and 1 base for J; bases not matched to a gene: 8. This CDR3 region has 16 residues. From germline, CDR1 is MNHEY and CDR2 SMNVEV (reference sequence). CDR3 region: CASSPAGGVRTDTQYF. The CDR3 nucleotides read TGTGCCAGCAGTCCCGCCGGGGGGGTGCGCACAGATACGCAGTATTTT.

The gene calls are TRBV12-5 and TRBJ2-2; 8 bases fit TRBD2. V dropped 2 bases and J dropped 3; count of bases not matched to a gene: 8. Germline values: CDR1 LGHNT, CDR2 FRNRAP. The CDR3 totals 17 residues. The CDR3 here is CASGLQMLAGDTGELFF. CDR3 nucleotides: TGTGCTAGTGGTTTGCAAATGCTAGCGGGTGACACCGGGGAGCTGTTTTTT.

This rearrangement joins TRBV5-4 to TRBJ2-1, with 11 positions matching TRBD2. The CDR3 consists of 15 residues. V lost 1 base to trimming and J lost 8 bases; unmatched junction nucleotides: 5. The V gene's germline CDR1 is SGHNT and CDR2 YYREEE (reference sequence). The CDR3: CASSLTSGSGDEQFF. CDR3 coding DNA: TGTGCCAGCAGCTTGACTAGCGGGAGTGGGGATGAGCAGTTCTTC.

The rearrangement links TRBV3-1 (or the pseudogene TRBV3-2) to TRBJ1-2, with 10 bases identical to TRBD1. The germline V gene has CDR1 LGHDT and CDR2 YNNKEL (reference sequence). The V segment lost 4 bases and the J segment 8 bases; nucleotides outside the gene matches: 4. There are 13 residues in the CDR3. The CDR3 spells CASSLSTGGGYTF. CDR3 coding DNA: TGTGCCAGCAGCCTATCGACAGGGGGCGGCTACACCTTC.

The chain couples TRBV6-2 or TRBV6-3 to TRBJ2-5, with TRBD2 matching over 8 bases. The germline gives CDR1 MNHEY, CDR2 SVGEGT. The ends lost 0 bases at V and 5 bases at J; junction bases unmatched: 8. The CDR3 loop spans 16 amino acids. The CDR3 protein is CASSYSLSGRGETQYF. The CDR3 DNA follows: TGTGCCAGCAGTTACTCGTTAAGCGGGAGAGGGGAGACCCAGTACTTC.

This chain joins TRBV28 and TRBJ2-1; TRBD2 agrees at 8 bases. The CDR3 is 13 amino acids. Germline trimming cut 5 bases from V and 7 bases from J; bases unmatched to any gene: 4. CDR1 and CDR2 from the germline V gene are MDHEN and SYDVKM. CDR3 nucleotide sequence: TGTGCCAGCAGTGCGACTAGCGAAAATGAGCAGTTCTTC. This translates into CASSATSENEQFF.

This clone was detected only once. This chain links TRBV28 with TRBJ1-5; 7 bases match TRBD1. Germline CDR1 reads MDHEN; CDR2 reads SYDVKM. After removal of 5 bases from V and 4 bases from J, the junction contained 8 bases not matched to a gene. The CDR3 consists of 15 residues. CDR3 region: CASSGPGGRNQPQHF. The CDR3 DNA follows: TGTGCCAGCAGTGGACCAGGGGGGAGGAATCAGCCCCAGCATTTT. The full variable domain, rest sourced from reference TRBV28 and TRBJ1-5, is DVKVTQSSRYLVKRTGEKVFLECVQDMDHENMFWYRQDPGLGLRLIYFSYDVKMKEKGDIPEGYSVSREKKERFSLILESASTNQTSMYLCASSGPGGRNQPQHFGDGTRLSIL.

The chain carries TRBV15 and TRBJ2-5, with 11 bases lining up with TRBD2. CDR3 length: 16 residues. The germline V gene encodes CDR1 LNHNV and CDR2 YYDKDF (reference sequence). Trimming at V came to 4 bases and at J to 4 bases, leaving 8 bases not matched to a gene. The CDR3 spells CATSIPSGGHPETQYF. CDR3 DNA sequence: TGTGCCACCAGCATTCCTAGCGGGGGGCACCCAGAGACCCAGTACTTC.

The V gene is TRBV9, the J gene TRBJ2-2; 11 bases map to TRBD1. The CDR3 is made up of 17 amino acids. The J segment lost 2 bases and the V segment lost 2 bases, leaving 5 bases of the junction unmatched. In germline, CDR1 is SGDLS, CDR2 YYNGEE. CDR3 sequence (DNA): TGTGCCAGCAGCGTCATTCGGACAGGGGGCAACACCGGGGAGCTGTTTTTT. This sequence encodes CASSVIRTGGNTGELFF.

V and J are TRBV7-3 and TRBJ2-7; 8 bases are shared with TRBD2. The CDR3 sequence is 13 residues long. The V segment lost 9 bases and the J segment 6 bases; nucleotides outside the gene matches: 10. Germline V gives CDR1 SGHTA, CDR2 FQGTGA. The CDR3 spells CASAKRETGEQYF. Written as DNA, the CDR3 is TGTGCCAGTGCTAAGCGGGAGACGGGCGAGCAGTACTTC. The entire variable domain, with the rest obtained from reference TRBV7-3 and TRBJ2-7, is as follows: GAGVSQTPSNKVTEKGKYVELRCDPISGHTALYWYRQSLGQGPEFLIYFQGTGAADDSGLPNDRFFAVRPEGSVSTLKIQRTERGDSAVYLCASAKRETGEQYFGPGTRLTVT.

The CDR3 loop reads CASSLVTGGNYGYTF. CDR3 in DNA: TGCGCCAGCAGCTTGGTAACAGGGGGGAACTATGGCTACACCTTC. The chain uses TRBV5-1 and TRBJ1-2; 8 nucleotides agree with TRBD1. Looked up from germline, CDR1 is SGHRS and CDR2 is YFSETQ. After removal of 0 bases from V and 2 bases from J, the junction contained 3 bases not matched to a gene. This CDR3 spans 15 amino acids.

The rearrangement links TRBV7-9 to TRBJ2-5; 11 positions match TRBD1. This CDR3 region has 15 residues. CDR1 is SEHNR, CDR2 FQNEAQ, per germline (reference sequence). The V segment lost 4 bases and the J segment 4 bases; nucleotides outside the gene matches: 5. The CDR3 nucleotides are TGTGCCAGCAGCTCGGACAGGGGGCTGAGAGAGACCCAGTACTTC. It translates to CASSSDRGLRETQYF. Variable domain in full (rest from reference TRBV7-9 and TRBJ2-5): DTGVSQNPRHKITKRGQNVTFRCDPISEHNRLYWYRQTLGQGPEFLTYFQNEAQLEKSRLLSDRFSAERPKGSFSTLEIQRTEQGDSAMYLCASSSDRGLRETQYFGPGTRLLVL.